This TCR beta chain stems from a study of beta chain features in type 1 diabetes. Expressed TCRB transcripts were sequenced, since all the RNA that had been isolated was reverse transcribed. Measured with immunoSEQ multiplex PCR; TCRdb has only the in-frame clones, and not every one. The table has about 150,000 clones, under 9.5% seen once. CDR3 length: 16 residues. V lost 1 base and J lost 8, with 18 bases in between. Germline CDR1 MDHEN, CDR2 SYDVKM. This clone was seen at least ten times. Its target is not known. Study-wide findings and caveats: Across all four CD4+ subsets, people with type 1 diabetes showed modestly shorter TCRB CDR3s. Lower insertion and higher deletion counts appeared at VDJ junctions in type 1 diabetes patients. cDNA-based sequencing might over-represent cells highly expressing TCR.

Every participating donor gave one draw, a heparinised blood sample averaging about 120 mL. Sorting based on CD45RO/CCR7/CD25/CD127/CD95/CD27 separated CD4+ naive, central memory, regulatory and stem cell-like memory cells. The rearrangement joins TRBV28 to TRBJ2-1; the D gene is possibly TRBD2 (6 bases). The clonotype originates from a young man with type 1 diabetes. Sequencing input: central memory CD4+ T cells from blood. CDR3 protein: CASSLSRLVSLDEQFF. DNA of the CDR3: TGTGCCAGCAGTTTATCCCGACTAGTATCTTTAGATGAGCAGTTCTTC.